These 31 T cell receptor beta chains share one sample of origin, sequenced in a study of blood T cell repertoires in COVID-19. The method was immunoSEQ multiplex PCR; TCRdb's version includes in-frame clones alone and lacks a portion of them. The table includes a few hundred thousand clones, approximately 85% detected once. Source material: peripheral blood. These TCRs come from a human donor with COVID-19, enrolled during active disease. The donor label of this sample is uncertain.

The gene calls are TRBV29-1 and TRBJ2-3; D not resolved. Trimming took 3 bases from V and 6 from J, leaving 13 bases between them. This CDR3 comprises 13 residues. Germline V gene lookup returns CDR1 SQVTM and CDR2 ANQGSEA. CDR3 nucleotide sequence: TGCAGCGTTGACCAGATTGGTGGCGATACGCAGTATTTT. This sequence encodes CSVDQIGGDTQYF.

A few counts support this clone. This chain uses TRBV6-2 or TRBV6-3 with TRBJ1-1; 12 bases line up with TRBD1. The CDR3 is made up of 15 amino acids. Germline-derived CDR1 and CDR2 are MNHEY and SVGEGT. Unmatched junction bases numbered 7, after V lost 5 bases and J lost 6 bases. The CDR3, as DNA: TGTGCCAGCAGTGGGACAGGGGGCGGAAGACCTGAAGCTTTCTTT. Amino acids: CASSGTGGGRPEAFF.

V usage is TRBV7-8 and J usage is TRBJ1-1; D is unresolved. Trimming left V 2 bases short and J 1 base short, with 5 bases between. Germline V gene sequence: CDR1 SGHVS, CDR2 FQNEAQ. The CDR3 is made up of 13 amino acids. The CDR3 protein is CASSLPGNTEAFF. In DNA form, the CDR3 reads TGTGCCAGCAGCTTACCGGGGAACACTGAAGCTTTCTTT.

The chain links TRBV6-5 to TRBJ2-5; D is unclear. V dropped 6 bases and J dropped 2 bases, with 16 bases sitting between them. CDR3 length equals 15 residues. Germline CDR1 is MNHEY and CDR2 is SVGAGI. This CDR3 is CASSPSWSEQETQYF. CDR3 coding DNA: TGTGCCAGCAGCCCATCCTGGTCGGAGCAAGAGACCCAGTACTTC.

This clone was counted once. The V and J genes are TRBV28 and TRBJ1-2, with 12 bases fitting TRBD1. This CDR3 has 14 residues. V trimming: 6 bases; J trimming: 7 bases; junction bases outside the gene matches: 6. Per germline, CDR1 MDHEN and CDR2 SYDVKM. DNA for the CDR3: TGTGCCAGCAGGGGACAGGGGGCTGTAGGTGGCTACACCTTC. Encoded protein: CASRGQGAVGGYTF.

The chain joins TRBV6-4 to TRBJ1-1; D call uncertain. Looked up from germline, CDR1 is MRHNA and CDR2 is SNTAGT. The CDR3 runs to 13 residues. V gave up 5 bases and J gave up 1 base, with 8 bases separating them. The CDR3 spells CASSTSGNTEAFF. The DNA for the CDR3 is TGTGCCAGCAGTACCTCGGGGAACACTGAAGCTTTCTTT.

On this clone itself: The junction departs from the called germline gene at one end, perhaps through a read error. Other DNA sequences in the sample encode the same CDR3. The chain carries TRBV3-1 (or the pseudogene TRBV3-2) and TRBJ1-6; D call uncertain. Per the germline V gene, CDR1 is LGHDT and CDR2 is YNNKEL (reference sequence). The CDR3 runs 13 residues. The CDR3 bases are TGTGCCAGCAGCCAAGATCTTAATTCGCCCCTCCACTTT. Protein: CASSQDLNSPLHF.

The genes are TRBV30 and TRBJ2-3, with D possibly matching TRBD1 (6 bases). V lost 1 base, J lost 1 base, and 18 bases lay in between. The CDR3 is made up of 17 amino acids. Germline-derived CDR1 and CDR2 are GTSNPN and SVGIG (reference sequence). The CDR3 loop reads CAWSDKYGPGGTDTQYF. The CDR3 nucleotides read TGTGCCTGGAGTGATAAATACGGTCCAGGGGGCACAGATACGCAGTATTTT.

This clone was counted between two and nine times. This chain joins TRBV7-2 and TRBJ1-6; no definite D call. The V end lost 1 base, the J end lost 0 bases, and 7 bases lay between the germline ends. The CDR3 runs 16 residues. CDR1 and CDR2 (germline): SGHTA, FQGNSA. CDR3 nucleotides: TGTGCCAGCAGCTTAGGATCCTACTCCTATAATTCACCCCTCCACTTT. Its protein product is CASSLGSYSYNSPLHF.

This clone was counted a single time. The CDR3 loop reads CAWRGQAYSYEQYF. The CDR3 DNA follows: TGTGCCTGGAGGGGACAGGCGTACTCCTACGAGCAGTACTTC. The J gene is TRBJ2-7, the V gene TRBV30, with 8 bases matching TRBD1. The germline gives CDR1 GTSNPN, CDR2 SVGIG (reference sequence). V shed 3 bases and J 0 bases; nucleotides not matched to a gene: 4. This CDR3 is built from 14 residues. The full variable domain, its missing parts supplied by reference TRBV30 and TRBJ2-7, is SQTIHQWPATLVQPVGSPLSLECTVEGTSNPNLYWYRQAAGRGLQLLFYSVGIGQISSEVPQNLSASRPQDRQFILSSKKLLLSDSGFYLCAWRGQAYSYEQYFGPGTRLTVT.

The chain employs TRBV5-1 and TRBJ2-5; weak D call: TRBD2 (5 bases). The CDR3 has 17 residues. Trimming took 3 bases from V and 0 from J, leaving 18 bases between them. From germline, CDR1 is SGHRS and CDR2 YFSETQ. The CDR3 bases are TGCGCCAGCAGCTCGCCCTGGGAGCAACCGTACCAAGAGACCCAGTACTTC. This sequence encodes CASSSPWEQPYQETQYF.

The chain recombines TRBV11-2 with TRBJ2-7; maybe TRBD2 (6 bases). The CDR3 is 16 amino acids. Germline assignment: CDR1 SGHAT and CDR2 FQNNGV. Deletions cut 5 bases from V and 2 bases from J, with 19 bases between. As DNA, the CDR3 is TGTGCCAGCAGCCCCCGTGGAGGGGTCCTTACCTACGAGCAGTACTTC. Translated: CASSPRGGVLTYEQYF. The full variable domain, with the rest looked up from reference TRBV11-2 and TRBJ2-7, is EAGVAQSPRYKIIEKRQSVAFWCNPISGHATLYWYQQILGQGPKLLIQFQNNGVVDDSQLPKDRFSAERLKGVDSTLKIQPAKLEDSAVYLCASSPRGGVLTYEQYFGPGTRLTVT.

The CDR3 loop reads CAWERDRGPNEQFF. CDR3 sequence (DNA): TGTGCCTGGGAAAGGGACAGGGGGCCTAATGAGCAGTTCTTC. The rearrangement joins TRBV30 to TRBJ2-1; 12 positions agree with TRBD1. This CDR3 region has 14 residues. Unmatched junction bases numbered 6, after V lost 5 bases and J lost 7 bases. Per the germline V gene, CDR1 is GTSNPN and CDR2 is SVGIG (reference sequence). Full variable domain (remainder filled in from reference TRBV30 and TRBJ2-1): SQTIHQWPATLVQPVGSPLSLECTVEGTSNPNLYWYRQAAGRGLQLLFYSVGIGQISSEVPQNLSASRPQDRQFILSSKKLLLSDSGFYLCAWERDRGPNEQFFGPGTRLTVL.

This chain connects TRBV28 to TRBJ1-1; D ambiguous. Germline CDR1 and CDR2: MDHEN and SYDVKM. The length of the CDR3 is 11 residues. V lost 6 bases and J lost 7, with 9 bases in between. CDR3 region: CASRAGSEAFF. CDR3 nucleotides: TGTGCCAGCAGAGCGGGAAGTGAAGCTTTCTTT.

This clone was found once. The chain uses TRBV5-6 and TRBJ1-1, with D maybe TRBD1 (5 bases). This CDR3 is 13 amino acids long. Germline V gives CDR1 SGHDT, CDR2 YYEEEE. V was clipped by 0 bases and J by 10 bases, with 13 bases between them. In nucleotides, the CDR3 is TGTGCCAGCAGCTTGGGACAGTCGATGGGAGCTTTCTTT. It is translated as CASSLGQSMGAFF.

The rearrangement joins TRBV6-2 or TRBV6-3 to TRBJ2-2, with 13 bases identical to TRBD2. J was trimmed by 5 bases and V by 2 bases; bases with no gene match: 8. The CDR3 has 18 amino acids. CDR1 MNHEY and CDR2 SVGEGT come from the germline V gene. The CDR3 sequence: CASSYHGLAGVRTGELFF. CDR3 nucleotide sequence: TGTGCCAGCAGTTACCACGGACTAGCGGGAGTCCGGACCGGGGAGCTGTTTTTT.

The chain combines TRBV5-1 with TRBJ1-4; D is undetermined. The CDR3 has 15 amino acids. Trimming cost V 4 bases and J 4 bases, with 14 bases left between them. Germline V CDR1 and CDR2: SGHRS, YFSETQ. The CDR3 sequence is CASSQSFLSNEKLFF. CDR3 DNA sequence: TGCGCCAGCAGCCAATCCTTTCTCAGTAATGAAAAACTGTTTTTT.

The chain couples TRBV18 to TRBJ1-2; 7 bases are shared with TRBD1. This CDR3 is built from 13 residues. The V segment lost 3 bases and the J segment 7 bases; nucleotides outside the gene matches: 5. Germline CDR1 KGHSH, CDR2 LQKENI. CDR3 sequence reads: CASSPTGDAGYTF. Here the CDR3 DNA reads TGTGCCAGCTCACCTACAGGGGACGCTGGCTACACCTTC.

CDR3 loop: CASRPGGAMNTEAFF. The DNA for the CDR3 is TGTGCCAGTCGCCCAGGGGGCGCTATGAACACTGAAGCTTTCTTT. The chain employs TRBV19 and TRBJ1-1; 8 bases are shared with TRBD1. The CDR3 is 15 amino acids. Trimming took 8 bases from V and 0 from J; bases not matched to a gene: 8. Germline V lookup: CDR1 LNHDA, CDR2 SQIVND (reference sequence). The full variable domain, in which reference TRBV19 and TRBJ1-1 provide the parts outside the CDR3, is DGGITQSPKYLFRKEGQNVTLSCEQNLNHDAMYWYRQDPGQGLRLIYYSQIVNDFQKGDIAEGYSVSREKKESFPLTVTSAQKNPTAFYLCASRPGGAMNTEAFFGQGTRLTVV.

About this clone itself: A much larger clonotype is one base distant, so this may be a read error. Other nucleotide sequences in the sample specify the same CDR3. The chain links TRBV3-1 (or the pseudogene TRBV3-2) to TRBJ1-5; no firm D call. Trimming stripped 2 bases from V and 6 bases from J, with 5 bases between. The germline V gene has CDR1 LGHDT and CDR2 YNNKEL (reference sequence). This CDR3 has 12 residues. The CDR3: CASSQRGQPQHF. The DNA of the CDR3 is TGTGCCAGCAGCCAAAGAGGTCAGCCCCAGCATTTT.

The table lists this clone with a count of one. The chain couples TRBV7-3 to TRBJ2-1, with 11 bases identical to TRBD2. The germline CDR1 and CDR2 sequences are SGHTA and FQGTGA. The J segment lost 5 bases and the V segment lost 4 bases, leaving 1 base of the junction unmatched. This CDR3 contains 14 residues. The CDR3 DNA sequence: TGTGCCAGCAGCTCGGGACTAGCGGACAATGAGCAGTTCTTC. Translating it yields CASSSGLADNEQFF.

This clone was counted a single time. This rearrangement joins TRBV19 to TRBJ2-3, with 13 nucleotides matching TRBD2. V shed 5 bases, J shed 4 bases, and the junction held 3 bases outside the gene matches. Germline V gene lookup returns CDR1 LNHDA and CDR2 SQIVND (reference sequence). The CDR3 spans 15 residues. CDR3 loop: CASSRTSGSPDTQYF. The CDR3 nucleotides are TGTGCCAGTAGTCGGACTAGCGGGAGCCCAGATACGCAGTATTTT.

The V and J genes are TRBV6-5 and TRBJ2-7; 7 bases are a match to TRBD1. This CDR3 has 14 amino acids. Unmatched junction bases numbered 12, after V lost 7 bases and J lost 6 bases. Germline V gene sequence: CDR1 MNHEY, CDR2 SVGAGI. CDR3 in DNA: TGTGCCAGCACCCCGACAGGGTTGGTCAGCGAGCAGTACTTC. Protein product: CASTPTGLVSEQYF.

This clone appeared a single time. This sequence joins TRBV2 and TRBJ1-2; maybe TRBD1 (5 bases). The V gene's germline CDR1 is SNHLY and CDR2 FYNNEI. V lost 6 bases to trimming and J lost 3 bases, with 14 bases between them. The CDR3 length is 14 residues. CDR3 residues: CASSVDSIYYGYTF. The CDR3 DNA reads TGTGCCAGCAGCGTTGACAGTATATACTATGGCTACACCTTC.

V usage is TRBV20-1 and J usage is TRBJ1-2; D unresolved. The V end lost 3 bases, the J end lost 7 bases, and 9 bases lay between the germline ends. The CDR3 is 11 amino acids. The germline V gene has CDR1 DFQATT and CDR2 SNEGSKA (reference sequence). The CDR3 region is CSASSSVGYTF. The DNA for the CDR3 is TGCAGTGCTAGTTCTTCTGTTGGCTACACCTTC.

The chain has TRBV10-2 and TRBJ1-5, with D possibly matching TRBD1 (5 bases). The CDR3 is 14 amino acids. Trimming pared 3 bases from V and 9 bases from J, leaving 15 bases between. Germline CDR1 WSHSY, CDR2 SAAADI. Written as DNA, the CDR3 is TGCGCCAGCAGTGATACAACGGGGGAACGGCCCCAGCATTTT. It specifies CASSDTTGERPQHF.

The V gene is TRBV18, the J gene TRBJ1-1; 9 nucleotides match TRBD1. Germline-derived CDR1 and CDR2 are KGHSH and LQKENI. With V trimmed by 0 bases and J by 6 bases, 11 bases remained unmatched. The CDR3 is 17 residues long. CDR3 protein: CASSPPPSGTGSPEAFF. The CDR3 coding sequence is TGTGCCAGCTCACCACCGCCCTCCGGGACAGGGAGTCCTGAAGCTTTCTTT.

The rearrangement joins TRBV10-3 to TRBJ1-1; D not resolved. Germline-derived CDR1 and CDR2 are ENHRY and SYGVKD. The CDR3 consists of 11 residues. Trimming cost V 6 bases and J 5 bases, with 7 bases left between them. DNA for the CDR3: TGTGCCATCAGCTACAGAACTGAAGCTTTCTTT. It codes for CAISYRTEAFF.

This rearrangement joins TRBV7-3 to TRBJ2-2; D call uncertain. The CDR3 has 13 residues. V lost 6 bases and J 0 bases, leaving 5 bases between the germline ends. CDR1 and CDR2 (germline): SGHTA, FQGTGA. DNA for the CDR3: TGTGCCAGCAGGGCAACGAACACCGGGGAGCTGTTTTTT. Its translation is CASRATNTGELFF.

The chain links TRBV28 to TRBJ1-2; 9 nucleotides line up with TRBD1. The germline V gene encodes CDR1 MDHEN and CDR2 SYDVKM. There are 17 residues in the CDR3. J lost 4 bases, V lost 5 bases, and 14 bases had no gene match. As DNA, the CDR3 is TGTGCCAGCAGTAGAAACCCTAGGACAGGGGAAGGCTATGGCTACACCTTC. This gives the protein CASSRNPRTGEGYGYTF.

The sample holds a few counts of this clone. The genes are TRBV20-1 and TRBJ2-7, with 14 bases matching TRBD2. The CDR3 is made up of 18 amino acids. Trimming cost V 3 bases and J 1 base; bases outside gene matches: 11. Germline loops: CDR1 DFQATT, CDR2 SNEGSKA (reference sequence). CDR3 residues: CSASGAGLAGAGSYEQYF. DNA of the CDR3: TGCAGTGCTAGTGGTGCGGGACTAGCGGGAGCGGGATCCTACGAGCAGTACTTC.